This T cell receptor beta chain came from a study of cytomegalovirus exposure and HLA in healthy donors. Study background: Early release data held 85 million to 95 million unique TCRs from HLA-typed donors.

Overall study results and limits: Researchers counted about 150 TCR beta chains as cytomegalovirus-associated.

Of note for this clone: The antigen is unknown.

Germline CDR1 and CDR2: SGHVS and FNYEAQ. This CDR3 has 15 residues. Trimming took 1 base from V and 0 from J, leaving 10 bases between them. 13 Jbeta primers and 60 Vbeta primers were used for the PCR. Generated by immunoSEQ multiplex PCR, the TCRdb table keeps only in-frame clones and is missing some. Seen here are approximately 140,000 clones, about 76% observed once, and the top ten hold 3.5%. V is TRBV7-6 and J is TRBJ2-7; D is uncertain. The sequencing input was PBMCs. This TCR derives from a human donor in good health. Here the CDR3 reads CASSLGGSSSYEQYF. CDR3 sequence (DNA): TGTGCCAGCAGCTTAGGAGGTTCCAGCTCCTACGAGCAGTACTTC.